This T cell receptor beta chain was captured in a study of cytomegalovirus exposure and HLA in healthy donors. General study points: CMV serostatus was the only immune exposure information that was available.

Germline lookup yields CDR1 MGHRA and CDR2 YSYEKL. J lost 3 bases, V lost 4 bases, and 3 bases had no gene match. The CDR3 extends over 14 amino acids. This clone has only a few counts. Antigen specificity is unknown. The PCR ran on 60 Vbeta and 13 Jbeta primers. TCRdb's table, derived via immunoSEQ multiplex PCR, lists solely in-frame clones and lacks some. The table has some 110,000 clones, over 75% seen once. The sequencing sample was made of PBMCs. The chain links TRBV4-1 to TRBJ2-7; 10 positions agree with TRBD1. The sequence came from a man aged 55 to 70 in good health and CMV-seropositive. The chain's CDR3 is CASSPGTGDYEQYF. The CDR3 region has the DNA TGCGCCAGCAGCCCCGGGACAGGGGACTACGAGCAGTACTTC.